The following is a T cell receptor (beta chain) sequence with its context. Its target is unknown. The data were taken from a study of OX40 agonist ivuxolimab in advanced cancers. About the research overall: Hepatocellular carcinoma, melanoma, renal cell or head and neck cancer was diagnosed in the dose-escalation patients.

The study, taken as a whole, reports: In the 0.1 to 3.0 mg/kg range, CD4+ and CD8+ blood T cells had expanded clonally by week 6.

Assay used: immunoSEQ multiplex PCR; TCRdb lists only in-frame clones, some missing. Counted here are approximately 70,000 clones, more than 80% occurring once; the ten biggest clones make up roughly 1%. This CDR3 region has 13 residues. In germline, CDR1 is SGHAT, CDR2 FQNNGV. The V end was cut by 1 base, the J end by 6 bases, with 7 bases between. Sequenced here: CD4+ or CD8+ T cells sorted from blood, sampled in a trial of the OX40 agonist ivuxolimab. The chain recombines TRBV11-2 with TRBJ2-4; TRBD1 might be the D (6 bases). The receptor was derived from an adult with an advanced solid tumor such as melanoma, head and neck, liver or kidney cancer. CDR3 loop: CASSLVGGNIQYF. As DNA, the CDR3 is TGTGCCAGCAGCTTAGTAGGGGGAAACATTCAGTACTTC.